Below are 10 T cell receptor beta chains sequenced from a single sample in a study of naive and memory T cell subsets. Both TRBC1 and TRBC2 were covered by a beta constant-region primer of two equimolar oligonucleotides. From the UMI-ligation and nested PCR reads, TCRdb called clonotypes with MiXCR, one entry per CDR3 protein. There are 84,000 or so distinct CDR3 sequences in the sample; approximately 6.5% occur only once, and 1.6% lies in the top ten. The sample taken for sequencing was central memory CD4+ T cells from blood. These receptors were obtained from a human donor in good health.

This clonotype was counted ten times or more. V gene TRBV23-1 combines with J gene TRBJ2-7; D remains ambiguous. TRBV23-1 is marked as an open reading frame, function uncertain. The CDR3 runs to 14 residues. Trimming took 7 bases from V and 2 from J, leaving 15 bases between them. CDR3 DNA sequence: TGCGCCAGCATCCCGCTCCCGCGACCCTACGAGCAGTACTTC. Encoded protein: CASIPLPRPYEQYF.

In its sample, this clonotype was seen many times. The V and J genes are TRBV20-1 and TRBJ2-1, with D possibly matching TRBD2 (6 bases). The ends were cut back, 4 bases at V and 0 bases at J, with 16 bases in the middle. The germline CDR1 and CDR2 sequences are DFQATT and SNEGSKA (reference sequence). This CDR3 is 16 amino acids long. The CDR3 DNA sequence: TGCAGTGCTAACCCTATGGGGGGAAGCTCCTACAATGAGCAGTTCTTC. Translating it yields CSANPMGGSSYNEQFF.

This clonotype was seen many times. The V and J genes are TRBV19 and TRBJ2-7; 7 bases line up with TRBD1. Germline CDR1 is LNHDA and CDR2 is SQIVND (reference sequence). J lost 2 bases, V lost 4 bases, and 8 bases had no gene match. This CDR3 region has 15 residues. The chain's CDR3 is CASSNRDRPPYEQYF. CDR3 in DNA: TGTGCCAGTAGTAACCGGGACAGACCCCCCTACGAGCAGTACTTC.

The chain combines TRBV7-9 with TRBJ2-1, with TRBD2 matching 8 bases. CDR3 length equals 16 residues. J lost 4 bases, V lost 5 bases, and 10 bases had no gene match. The germline CDR1 and CDR2 sequences are SEHNR and FQNEAQ (reference sequence). CDR3 sequence: CASSGFSGDAYNEQFF. The CDR3 nucleotides are TGTGCCAGCAGCGGTTTTAGCGGGGACGCTTACAATGAGCAGTTCTTC.

The chain is built from TRBV2 and TRBJ2-1, with D possibly being TRBD1 (5 bases). With 5 bases removed from V and 10 bases from J, the gap between germline ends came to 9 bases. CDR3 size: 11 residues. Germline V gene lookup returns CDR1 SNHLY and CDR2 FYNNEI. The chain's CDR3 is CASSLYREQFF. The CDR3 region has the DNA TGTGCCAGCAGTCTCTACAGGGAGCAGTTCTTC.

The chain joins TRBV7-2 to TRBJ2-1; unclear D gene. Germline V gene sequence: CDR1 SGHTA, CDR2 FQGNSA. Trimming took 5 bases from V and 3 from J, leaving 8 bases between them. The CDR3 contains 13 residues. The CDR3 loop is CASSVQSYNEQFF. For the CDR3, the DNA is TGTGCCAGCAGCGTACAGAGCTACAATGAGCAGTTCTTC.

Ten or more counts support this clonotype. The V and J genes are TRBV2 and TRBJ2-2, with TRBD1 matching 8 bases. Germline loops: CDR1 SNHLY, CDR2 FYNNEI. V lost 7 bases, J lost 5 bases, and 9 bases stayed unmatched. CDR3 length: 15 residues. DNA of the CDR3: TGTGCCAGCACTCCCAGGACAGGGAGTACCGGGGAGCTGTTTTTT. The encoded protein is CASTPRTGSTGELFF.

This clonotype was detected a few times. The chain is built from TRBV4-3 and TRBJ2-1; possibly TRBD1 for D (6 bases). From germline, CDR1 is LGHNA and CDR2 YSLEER. The CDR3 runs to 14 residues. Trimming removed 0 bases at V and 8 bases at J, with 11 bases between. CDR3 amino acids: CASSQDQGLDEQFF. The CDR3 DNA reads as TGCGCCAGCAGCCAAGACCAGGGGTTGGATGAGCAGTTCTTC.

This clonotype was observed many times. CDR3 loop: CSVEATANTEAFF. CDR3 sequence (DNA): TGCAGCGTTGAAGCTACGGCGAACACTGAAGCTTTCTTT. The rearrangement uses TRBV29-1 and TRBJ1-1; D call uncertain. This CDR3 spans 13 amino acids. The germline gives CDR1 SQVTM, CDR2 ANQGSEA. The ends were cut back, 1 base at V and 1 base at J, with 7 bases in the middle.

This clonotype was observed a handful of times. The chain combines TRBV6-1 with TRBJ1-1; 9 bases agree with TRBD1. From germline, CDR1 is MNHNS and CDR2 SASEGT. V trimming: 5 bases; J trimming: 1 base; junction bases outside the gene matches: 8. The CDR3 spans 16 residues. The DNA of the CDR3 is TGTGCCAGCAGTCTTACAGGGGGCCGGGGGAACACTGAAGCTTTCTTT. Protein product: CASSLTGGRGNTEAFF.